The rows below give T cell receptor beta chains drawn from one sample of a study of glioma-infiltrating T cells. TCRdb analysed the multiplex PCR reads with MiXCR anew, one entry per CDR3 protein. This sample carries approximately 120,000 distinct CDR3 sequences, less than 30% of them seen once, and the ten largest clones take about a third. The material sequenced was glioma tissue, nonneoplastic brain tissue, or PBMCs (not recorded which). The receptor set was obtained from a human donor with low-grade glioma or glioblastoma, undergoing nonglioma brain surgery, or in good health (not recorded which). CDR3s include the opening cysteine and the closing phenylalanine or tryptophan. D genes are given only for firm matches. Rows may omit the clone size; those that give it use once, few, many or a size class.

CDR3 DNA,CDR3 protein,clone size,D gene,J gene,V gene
TGTGCCAGCAGCTTAGCGCCGGGGGCGAACACTGAAGCTTTCTTT,CASSLAPGANTEAFF,many,NA,TRBJ1-1,TRBV7-2
TGTGCCAGCAGCCTGTCGGCGGGGGGGGCCGAAAGTGAAGCTTTCTTT,CASSLSAGGAESEAFF,many,NA,TRBJ1-1,TRBV14
TGTGCCAGCAGTCCCGATCAGCCCCAGCATTTT,CASSPDQPQHF,many,NA,TRBJ1-5,TRBV28
TGCGCCAGCAGCCAAGATGCGGCCGGGAGAGCGGGAAAAGAGCAGTTCTTC,CASSQDAAGRAGKEQFF,NA,TRBD2,TRBJ2-1,TRBV4-3
TGTGCCAGCAGCCCGAGCGGGACTAGTTACAATGAGCAGTTCTTC,CASSPSGTSYNEQFF,few,TRBD2,TRBJ2-1,TRBV3-1
TGTGCCAGCAAGGGGGTGGAGGGCAATCAGCCCCAGCATTTT,CASKGVEGNQPQHF,many,NA,TRBJ1-5,TRBV2
TGTGCCGGCGCCGGGACTAGCGGGAGCCATGAGCAGTTCTTC,CAGAGTSGSHEQFF,many,TRBD2,TRBJ2-1,TRBV28
TGTGCCAGCAGTTCGTACGACACCTCTGGAAACACCATATATTTT,CASSSYDTSGNTIYF,many,NA,TRBJ1-3,TRBV6-1
TGTGCCAGCAACCGACAGAGCAATCAGCCCCAGCATTTT,CASNRQSNQPQHF,NA,NA,TRBJ1-5,TRBV12-3/TRBV12-4
TGTGCCACCAGCAGAGAAGGCGGTAAAGGTTCACCCCTCAACTTT,CATSREGGKGSPLNF,NA,NA,TRBJ1-6,TRBV15
TGTGCCAGCAGCTTAGCTGGGGATGGCTACACCTTC,CASSLAGDGYTF,NA,NA,TRBJ1-2,TRBV11-1
TGTGCCAGCAGCCCCACGGGGCGCACAGATACGCAGTATTTT,CASSPTGRTDTQYF,few,NA,TRBJ2-3,TRBV7-9
TGCAGCGTTGGAGGGGTTTCCTACAATGAGCAGTTCTTC,CSVGGVSYNEQFF,many,NA,TRBJ2-1,TRBV29-1
TGTGCCAGCAGCGTAACCTATGGGATGAACACTGAAGCTTTCTTT,CASSVTYGMNTEAFF,NA,NA,TRBJ1-1,TRBV9
TGCAGTGCAGGGAATAATGAAAAACTGTTTTTT,CSAGNNEKLFF,many,NA,TRBJ1-4,TRBV20-1
TGCGCCAGCAGCCAACCCACGGGACTCAAACCCTACGAGCAGTACTTC,CASSQPTGLKPYEQYF,many,NA,TRBJ2-7,TRBV4-1
TGCGCCAGCAGCCAAGGACAGTCCGATCAGCCCCAGCATTTT,CASSQGQSDQPQHF,many,NA,TRBJ1-5,TRBV4-3
TGCGCCAGCAGCTCGGGACAGAGCTATGGCTACACCTTC,CASSSGQSYGYTF,NA,TRBD1,TRBJ1-2,TRBV5-1
TGTGCCAGCAGCCTAACCAGAGGAGCCTACGAGCAGTACTTC,CASSLTRGAYEQYF,few,NA,TRBJ2-7,TRBV7-2
TGCGCCAGCAGCTTGGTCCAGCCCCAAGAGACCCAGTACTTC,CASSLVQPQETQYF,many,NA,TRBJ2-5,TRBV5-1
TGTGCCAGTCGCGGGGAGACCTCCTACAACGAGCAGTACTTC,CASRGETSYNEQYF,NA,NA,TRBJ2-7,TRBV25-1
TGTGCCAGCCGGACAGGGTTCGGAAACACCATATATTTT,CASRTGFGNTIYF,many,TRBD1,TRBJ1-3,TRBV25-1
TGTGCCAGCACCCCGGGACAGGGGAGGAACACTGAAGCTTTCTTT,CASTPGQGRNTEAFF,many,TRBD1,TRBJ1-1,TRBV12-3/TRBV12-4
TGTGCCAGCAGTGAACCGACTAGCGGTAACACAGATACGCAGTATTTT,CASSEPTSGNTDTQYF,many,TRBD2,TRBJ2-3,TRBV2
TGTGCCAGCTCGCCTCCGGCCCAGTTGAACACTGAAGCTTTCTTT,CASSPPAQLNTEAFF,many,NA,TRBJ1-1,TRBV18
TGCGCCACCGGGGAGCCTGGGGCCAATGAGCAGTTCTTC,CATGEPGANEQFF,many,NA,TRBJ2-1,TRBV5-1
TGTGCCAGCAGCCGACAGGGAGTGAACACTGAAGCTTTCTTT,CASSRQGVNTEAFF,many,TRBD1,TRBJ1-1,TRBV6-1
TGTGCCAGCAGGGATGGACTAGCGGGATGGAACGGGGAGCTGTTTTTT,CASRDGLAGWNGELFF,NA,TRBD2,TRBJ2-2,TRBV7-2
TGTGCCAGCAGTTTATGGCCGAAGGATGGCTACACCTTC,CASSLWPKDGYTF,many,NA,TRBJ1-2,TRBV27
TGTGCCAGCACAGGGAGTAGCACTAATGAAAAACTGTTTTTT,CASTGSSTNEKLFF,many,NA,TRBJ1-4,TRBV25-1
TGTGCCAGCAGTTACTCCGACAGGACCCTGCGCACCTATGGCTACACCTTC,CASSYSDRTLRTYGYTF,many,NA,TRBJ1-2,TRBV6-5
TGTGCCAGCAGTTCCCAGGGACTAGCGGGAGTGGGGAACATTCAGTACTTC,CASSSQGLAGVGNIQYF,many,TRBD2,TRBJ2-4,TRBV27
TGTGCCAGTAGTATAAATGGGGCAGAGGATGGCTACACCTTC,CASSINGAEDGYTF,many,NA,TRBJ1-2,TRBV19
TGTGCCAGCAGCCATAAGAAAAGACTAGCGGGGGGGCAGAATGAGCAGTTCTTC,CASSHKKRLAGGQNEQFF,many,TRBD2,TRBJ2-1,TRBV7-2
TGTGCCAGCAGCCTTGAAGGGAAAGGTAAATACACCTTC,CASSLEGKGKYTF,many,NA,TRBJ1-2,TRBV4-2